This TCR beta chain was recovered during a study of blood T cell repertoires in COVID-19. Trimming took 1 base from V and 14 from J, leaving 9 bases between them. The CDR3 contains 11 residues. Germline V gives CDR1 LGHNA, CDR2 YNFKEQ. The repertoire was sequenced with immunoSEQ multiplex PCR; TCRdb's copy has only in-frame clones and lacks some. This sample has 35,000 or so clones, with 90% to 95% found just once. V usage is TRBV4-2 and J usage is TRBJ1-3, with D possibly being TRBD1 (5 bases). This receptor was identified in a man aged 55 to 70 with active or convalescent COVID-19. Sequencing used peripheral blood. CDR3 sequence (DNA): TGTGCCAGCAGCCAAGGGACATTTTTATATTTT. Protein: CASSQGTFLYF.